A single sample gave rise to the 32 T cell receptor beta chains below, sequenced in a study of T cell responses to AZD1222 COVID-19 vaccine. Assay: immunoSEQ multiplex PCR; the TCRdb copy retains only in-frame clones and omits some. The sample shows around 130,000 clones, 94% of them seen only once. The sample consisted of peripheral blood, taken on day 0 of AZD1222 vaccination. All receptors derive from an adult in good health.

The chain combines TRBV5-4 with TRBJ1-1, with D unresolved. V shed 4 bases and J shed 0 bases, with 10 bases lying between them. The CDR3 has 14 amino acids. The germline V gene encodes CDR1 SGHNT and CDR2 YYREEE (reference sequence). CDR3 amino acids: CASSGGPMNTEAFF. The CDR3 region has the DNA TGTGCCAGCAGCGGAGGACCTATGAACACTGAAGCTTTCTTT.

This chain links TRBV28 with TRBJ1-1; D gene unclear. The germline CDR1 and CDR2 sequences are MDHEN and SYDVKM. Trimming took 2 bases from V and 11 from J, leaving 12 bases between them. This CDR3 contains 12 residues. The CDR3 reads CASSLPTKTAFF. The CDR3 DNA follows: TGTGCCAGCAGTTTACCCACCAAAACGGCTTTCTTT.

In DNA form, the CDR3 reads TGTGCCAGTAGTCGACAGGGGAACTATGGCTACACCTTC. Protein: CASSRQGNYGYTF. The chain carries TRBV19 and TRBJ1-2, with 8 bases aligning to TRBD1. The J segment lost 2 bases and the V segment lost 5 bases, leaving 1 base of the junction unmatched. The CDR3 loop spans 13 amino acids. Germline values: CDR1 LNHDA, CDR2 SQIVND (reference sequence).

The chain employs TRBV4-3 and TRBJ1-2, with D possibly being TRBD1 (6 bases). CDR3 length: 17 amino acids. V was shortened by 1 base and J by 2 bases, with 17 bases between the two germline ends. Germline V gene data show CDR1 as LGHNA and CDR2 as YSLEER. The CDR3 DNA reads as TGCGCCAGCAGCCAAGGACTTTTGGTTCAGGGGAACTATGGCTACACCTTC. Translation: CASSQGLLVQGNYGYTF.

The rearrangement links TRBV5-5 to TRBJ1-2; D unclear. This CDR3 is built from 11 residues. Trimming pared 0 bases from V and 8 bases from J, leaving 5 bases between. Per germline, CDR1 SGHKS and CDR2 YYEKEE (reference sequence). CDR3 nucleotides: TGTGCCAGCAGCTTGGGGGTGGGCTACACCTTC. Amino acid sequence: CASSLGVGYTF.

This chain connects TRBV15 to TRBJ2-5; 10 nucleotides line up with TRBD1. The V gene's germline CDR1 is LNHNV and CDR2 YYDKDF (reference sequence). The junction had 9 bases not matched to a gene; V was cut back by 7 bases and J by 4 bases. The CDR3 runs 15 residues. The CDR3 loop reads CATNDRGLSGETQYF. The CDR3 coding sequence is TGTGCCACCAATGACAGGGGGCTATCGGGAGAGACCCAGTACTTC.

The chain couples TRBV2 to TRBJ2-7; TRBD2 might be the D (6 bases). The length of the CDR3 is 13 residues. V gave up 8 bases and J gave up 3 bases, with 14 bases separating them. Germline V gene lookup returns CDR1 SNHLY and CDR2 FYNNEI. The chain's CDR3 is CASFRDSSYEQYF. The CDR3 region has the DNA TGTGCCAGCTTCCGGGACTCCAGCTACGAGCAGTACTTC.

The gene calls are TRBV18 and TRBJ2-1; D possibly uses TRBD1 or TRBD2 (5 bases each). This CDR3 has 16 amino acids. Trimming stripped 0 bases from V and 4 bases from J, with 13 bases between. Germline CDR1 is KGHSH and CDR2 is LQKENI. The CDR3 DNA reads as TGTGCCAGCTCACCACCAAACCTGGGACCTTACAATGAGCAGTTCTTC. Translating gives CASSPPNLGPYNEQFF.

The V gene is TRBV4-1, the J gene TRBJ2-2, with TRBD2 matching 9 bases. The length of the CDR3 is 15 residues. Germline V lookup: CDR1 MGHRA, CDR2 YSYEKL. With V trimmed by 4 bases and J by 8 bases, 8 bases remained unmatched. The CDR3 coding sequence is TGCGCCAGCAGCCCCTATAGCGGGAGTGAGGGGGAGCTGTTTTTT. Protein: CASSPYSGSEGELFF.

The chain is built from TRBV11-2 and TRBJ1-1; tentative D call: TRBD1 (5 bases). The V end was cut by 3 bases, the J end by 6 bases, with 20 bases between. The CDR3 sequence is 16 residues long. CDR1 and CDR2 from the germline V gene are SGHAT and FQNNGV. The chain's CDR3 is CASSFFWRQGAAEAFF. Here the CDR3 DNA reads TGTGCCAGCAGCTTTTTTTGGAGACAAGGGGCCGCTGAAGCTTTCTTT.

The genes are TRBV18 and TRBJ2-2, with D unclear. This CDR3 has 15 amino acids. Germline CDR1 is KGHSH and CDR2 is LQKENI. With 0 bases removed from V and 1 base from J, the gap between germline ends came to 6 bases. CDR3 DNA: TGTGCCAGCTCACCACCCGGGTGGAACACCGGGGAGCTGTTTTTT. Translating it yields CASSPPGWNTGELFF. The variable domain in full, completed from reference TRBV18 and TRBJ2-2, reads NAGVMQNPRHLVRRRGQEARLRCSPMKGHSHVYWYRQLPEEGLKFMVYLQKENIIDESGMPKERFSAEFPKEGPSILRIQQVVRGDSAAYFCASSPPGWNTGELFFGEGSRLTVL.

The CDR3 here is CASSQPEEGGEGSEAFF. For the CDR3, the DNA is TGCGCCAGCAGTCAACCCGAAGAGGGGGGCGAAGGATCAGAAGCTTTCTTT. The chain uses TRBV23-1 and TRBJ1-1; TRBD1 is a possible D gene (6 bases). TRBV23-1 is flagged as an ORF with uncertain function. The CDR3 extends over 17 amino acids. V lost 2 bases and J 8 bases, leaving 24 bases between the germline ends.

This chain joins TRBV9 and TRBJ1-6, with TRBD1 as a possible D gene (6 bases). Trimming removed 4 bases at V and 3 bases at J, with 11 bases between. Per the germline V gene, CDR1 is SGDLS and CDR2 is YYNGEE. The CDR3 is made up of 15 amino acids. The CDR3 sequence is CASSMDSSYNSPLHF. DNA of the CDR3: TGTGCCAGCAGCATGGACAGTAGCTATAATTCACCCCTCCACTTT.

The chain has TRBV6-5 and TRBJ1-1, with D maybe TRBD1 (6 bases). The CDR3 is 13 amino acids. Germline V gene sequence: CDR1 MNHEY, CDR2 SVGAGI. V dropped 6 bases and J dropped 4 bases, with 12 bases sitting between them. CDR3 nucleotide sequence: TGTGCCAGCAGGAAACAGGGCGTCACTGAAGCTTTCTTT. Translated, it gives CASRKQGVTEAFF.

The genes are TRBV6-1 and TRBJ2-5; the match to TRBD1 covers 9 bases. The CDR3 consists of 17 residues. The V and J ends lost 1 base and 5 bases, in that order; junction bases with no gene match: 11. CDR1 and CDR2 (germline): MNHNS, SASEGT. CDR3 amino acids: CASSEDYRTGDLETQYF. CDR3 nucleotide sequence: TGTGCCAGCAGTGAAGACTATCGGACAGGGGACCTTGAGACCCAGTACTTC.

The chain employs TRBV11-2 and TRBJ1-6, with 8 bases lining up with TRBD1. CDR1 is SGHAT and CDR2 is FQNNGV in the germline V gene. CDR3 length: 17 amino acids. The J segment lost 7 bases and the V segment lost 0 bases, leaving 8 bases of the junction unmatched. The CDR3 bases are TGTGCCAGCAGCTTAGATCATGGGGACAGGATCAATTCACCCCTCCACTTT. Its translation is CASSLDHGDRINSPLHF.

The chain couples TRBV2 to TRBJ2-1; 10 nucleotides align to TRBD1. Germline V lookup: CDR1 SNHLY, CDR2 FYNNEI. This CDR3 contains 15 residues. J gave up 8 bases and V 6 bases, and 10 bases lay outside the gene matches. The CDR3 protein is CASSFYRDRGHEQFF. The CDR3 nucleotides are TGTGCCAGCAGCTTCTACCGGGACAGGGGACATGAGCAGTTCTTC.

The rearrangement uses TRBV7-6 and TRBJ1-4, with D unclear. V shed 6 bases and J shed 3 bases, with 14 bases lying between them. The CDR3 has 15 residues. The germline CDR1 and CDR2 sequences are SGHVS and FNYEAQ. The CDR3 loop is CASRLEGLANEKLFF. CDR3 DNA sequence: TGTGCCAGCAGATTGGAGGGCCTCGCTAATGAAAAACTGTTTTTT.

The gene calls are TRBV19 and TRBJ2-3; 9 nucleotides match TRBD2. The J segment lost 4 bases and the V segment lost 6 bases, leaving 8 bases of the junction unmatched. There are 15 residues in the CDR3. Germline V gives CDR1 LNHDA, CDR2 SQIVND (reference sequence). The CDR3 nucleotides are TGTGCCAGTAGCGTCGGCGGGAGGGCCGCAGATACGCAGTATTTT. Translated, it gives CASSVGGRAADTQYF.

The chain combines TRBV7-8 with TRBJ2-2, with 7 bases aligning to TRBD2. The CDR3 sequence is 16 residues long. V was clipped by 5 bases and J by 15 bases; unmatched bases: 21. The V gene's germline CDR1 is SGHVS and CDR2 FQNEAQ. The CDR3 DNA is TGTGCCAGCAGCGCCCCGGGACTACCAGCGGGCGGGCGTTTGTTTTTT. Its protein product is CASSAPGLPAGGRLFF.

The chain combines TRBV9 with TRBJ2-7; 7 bases agree with TRBD2. The J segment lost 5 bases and the V segment lost 0 bases, leaving 8 bases of the junction unmatched. The CDR3 has 15 amino acids. Germline values: CDR1 SGDLS, CDR2 YYNGEE. In nucleotides, the CDR3 is TGTGCCAGCAGCGTAGATTGGGGCGGGAGTAACGAGCAGTACTTC. It codes for CASSVDWGGSNEQYF.

The chain has TRBV30 and TRBJ1-2; no definite D call. CDR1 is GTSNPN, CDR2 SVGIG, per germline (reference sequence). V was trimmed by 4 bases and J by 1 base, leaving 7 bases between them. The CDR3 loop spans 12 amino acids. The CDR3 region has the DNA TGTGCCTGGACAGCTAATAACTATGGCTACACCTTC. It specifies CAWTANNYGYTF.

This clone turned up a few times. V gene TRBV10-3 combines with J gene TRBJ2-7; possibly TRBD1 for D (6 bases). This CDR3 contains 14 residues. The V end was cut by 6 bases, the J end by 5 bases, with 17 bases between. The V gene's germline CDR1 is ENHRY and CDR2 SYGVKD. The CDR3 loop is CAISVQGKPNEQYF. In nucleotides, the CDR3 is TGTGCCATCAGCGTTCAGGGGAAGCCAAACGAGCAGTACTTC.

This chain uses TRBV7-9 with TRBJ2-3, with 8 bases identical to TRBD2. CDR3 size: 14 residues. After removal of 8 bases from V and 4 bases from J, the junction contained 8 bases not matched to a gene. CDR1 and CDR2 (germline): SEHNR, FQNEAQ (reference sequence). This CDR3 reads CASRGAGGSDTQYF. The DNA for the CDR3 is TGTGCCAGCCGGGGGGCGGGAGGTTCAGATACGCAGTATTTT.

J is TRBJ2-3 and V is TRBV29-1; 9 bases are shared with TRBD2. This CDR3 is 14 amino acids long. The V gene end was trimmed by 6 bases and the J gene end by 0 bases; junction bases not matched to a gene: 4. Germline loops: CDR1 SQVTM, CDR2 ANQGSEA. CDR3 in amino acids: CSVPTSGSTDTQYF. CDR3 DNA: TGCAGCGTCCCCACTAGCGGGAGCACAGATACGCAGTATTTT.

CDR3: CASTGTGSYTQYF. The CDR3 nucleotides read TGTGCCAGTACCGGGACAGGGAGTTATACGCAGTATTTT. The chain combines TRBV7-8 with TRBJ2-3; 9 nucleotides agree with TRBD1. Per germline, CDR1 SGHVS and CDR2 FQNEAQ. The length of the CDR3 is 13 residues. V shed 9 bases and J 7 bases; nucleotides not matched to a gene: 8.

V usage is TRBV14 and J usage is TRBJ1-1; D gene ambiguous. CDR1 and CDR2 (germline): SGHDN, FVKESK. V was cut by 3 bases and J by 3 bases, with 8 bases left in between. The CDR3 runs 13 residues. This CDR3 reads CASSQERYTEAFF. As DNA, the CDR3 is TGTGCCAGCAGCCAGGAAAGGTACACTGAAGCTTTCTTT. Full variable domain (missing parts from reference TRBV14 and TRBJ1-1): EAGVTQFPSHSVIEKGQTVTLRCDPISGHDNLYWYRRVMGKEIKFLLHFVKESKQDESGMPNNRFLAERTGGTYSTLKVQPAELEDSGVYFCASSQERYTEAFFGQGTRLTVV.

The chain carries TRBV6-6 and TRBJ1-6, with 7 bases fitting TRBD1. V shed 6 bases, J shed 17 bases, and the junction held 13 bases outside the gene matches. The CDR3 consists of 13 residues. CDR1 MNHNY and CDR2 SVGAGI come from the germline V gene (reference sequence). CDR3 bases: TGTGCCAGCAGCTCCGGGACAGACCCGTTGGTCCACTTT. Its translation: CASSSGTDPLVHF.

The V gene is TRBV6-2 or TRBV6-3, the J gene TRBJ2-5; D not certain. The CDR3 has 16 amino acids. Germline CDR1 and CDR2: MNHEY and SVGEGT. Trimming took off 5 bases at V and 4 bases at J, with 20 bases between the two ends. CDR3 nucleotide sequence: TGTGCCAGCAGTACCTCCGGGCCCACAGTCCGAGAGACCCAGTACTTC. This sequence encodes CASSTSGPTVRETQYF.

The chain couples TRBV19 to TRBJ1-2, with no clear D. The CDR3 is 17 residues long. Trimming stripped 0 bases from V and 6 bases from J, with 20 bases between. The V gene's germline CDR1 is LNHDA and CDR2 SQIVND (reference sequence). CDR3 protein: CASSIERLPERSNGYTF. DNA of the CDR3: TGTGCCAGTAGTATAGAGAGACTTCCAGAGCGTTCCAATGGCTACACCTTC.

The chain is built from TRBV10-3 and TRBJ1-2; D is ambiguous. Looked up from germline, CDR1 is ENHRY and CDR2 is SYGVKD. The V end lost 3 bases, the J end lost 0 bases, and 11 bases lay between the germline ends. The CDR3 sequence is 15 residues long. The CDR3 sequence is CAISDSGRTNYGYTF. The CDR3 DNA reads TGTGCCATCAGTGACAGCGGTCGGACTAACTATGGCTACACCTTC.

This clone was counted a single time. The chain links TRBV12-3 or TRBV12-4 to TRBJ1-1; the D is unclear. The CDR3 sequence is 13 residues long. V was shortened by 7 bases and J by 8 bases, with 17 bases between the two germline ends. The CDR3 DNA sequence: TGTGCCAGCACCCCCGAGGCAAACAAGGAAGCTTTCTTT. Amino acid sequence: CASTPEANKEAFF.